A selection of T cell receptor beta chains follows, all from one sample in a study of T-cell reconstitution after alpha-beta-depleted transplantation in children. TCRdb itself ran the PCR reads through MiXCR, one entry per CDR3 protein. Counted here are 500,000 or so distinct CDR3 sequences, 30% to 35% occurring once; the ten biggest clones make up less than 2.5%. This specimen was PBMCs from the stem cell graft donor, taken from the stem cell graft. The receptors here all came from a human donor who donated a stem cell graft to a child with aplastic anemia. Each CDR3 is given with its conserved first and last residue. D genes are given only for firm matches. Expanded clones get a size class; other rows say once, few or many, or leave the size out.

V gene	clone size	J gene	D gene	CDR3 protein	CDR3 DNA
TRBV7-2	few	TRBJ2-3	NA	CASSRDLGDTQYF	TGTGCCAGCAGCCGGGACTTGGGAGATACGCAGTATTTT
TRBV12-3/TRBV12-4	NA	TRBJ2-1	NA	CASSSSGANEQFF	TGTGCCAGCAGTTCCTCAGGGGCCAATGAGCAGTTCTTC
TRBV7-2	NA	TRBJ2-5	TRBD1	CASSSRGTGQETQYF	TGTGCCAGCAGCTCGAGGGGGACAGGTCAAGAGACCCAGTACTTC
TRBV7-2	NA	TRBJ2-2	NA	CASIGGANTGELFF	TGTGCCAGCATTGGCGGAGCGAACACCGGGGAGCTGTTTTTT
TRBV12-3/TRBV12-4	few	TRBJ2-3	NA	CASSWGEGIFTDTQYF	TGTGCCAGCAGCTGGGGGGAAGGGATATTCACAGATACGCAGTATTTT
TRBV5-1	few	TRBJ2-5	NA	CASSLRQLQETQYF	TGCGCCAGCAGCTTGAGACAACTTCAAGAGACCCAGTACTTC
TRBV18	many	TRBJ1-2	NA	CASSPEKGGNYGYTF	TGTGCCAGCTCACCGGAGAAAGGGGGTAACTATGGCTACACCTTC
TRBV27	few	TRBJ2-1	TRBD2	CASRTAGGPNEQFF	TGTGCCAGCAGGACAGCGGGAGGGCCCAATGAGCAGTTCTTC
TRBV20-1	NA	TRBJ2-5	NA	CSARVGGLETQYF	TGCAGTGCTAGGGTCGGTGGTTTGGAGACCCAGTACTTC
TRBV5-1	NA	TRBJ2-1	TRBD1	CASSLGDRGREVEQFF	TGCGCCAGCAGCTTGGGGGACAGGGGGCGCGAGGTTGAGCAGTTCTTC
TRBV6-2/TRBV6-3	once	TRBJ2-6	TRBD1	CASSYPTGDRVTGANVLTF	TGTGCCAGCAGTTACCCAACCGGGGACAGGGTAACTGGGGCCAACGTCCTGACTTTC
TRBV18	few	TRBJ1-2	NA	CASSPDPTTGYTF	TGTGCCAGCTCACCGGACCCTACTACCGGCTACACCTTC
TRBV5-1	NA	TRBJ2-3	NA	CASSGDKADTQYF	TGCGCCAGCTCCGGCGATAAAGCAGATACGCAGTATTTT
TRBV29-1	few	TRBJ1-1	NA	CSVVIGYPNTEAFF	TGCAGCGTTGTCATTGGGTATCCGAACACTGAAGCTTTCTTT
TRBV25-1	few	TRBJ2-1	NA	CASSEVGTRGNEQFF	TGTGCCAGCAGTGAGGTGGGGACACGCGGCAATGAGCAGTTCTTC